The 21 T cell receptor beta chains listed next were all sequenced from one sample in a study of cytomegalovirus exposure and HLA in healthy donors. The study ran its PCR with 60 Vbeta and 13 Jbeta primers. The data were produced by immunoSEQ multiplex PCR, yet TCRdb's version contains in-frame clones alone and is incomplete. The sample has about 170,000 clones; 85% are singletons. The material sequenced was PBMCs. The origin of the receptors is a boy aged 2 to 9 in good health and CMV-seronegative.

This clone was seen a single time. This chain uses TRBV2 with TRBJ2-2; 10 bases are a match to TRBD2. In germline, CDR1 is SNHLY, CDR2 FYNNEI. The CDR3 covers 15 residues. The trim removed 5 bases at V and 4 bases at J, leaving 4 bases unmatched. The CDR3 DNA is TGTGCCAGCAGTCGGACTAGCGGAATCACCGGGGAGCTGTTTTTT. Translated: CASSRTSGITGELFF.

The chain couples TRBV5-1 to TRBJ1-1, with a tentative D call TRBD1 (6 bases). Germline V gene sequence: CDR1 SGHRS, CDR2 YFSETQ. The CDR3 covers 13 residues. With 3 bases removed from V and 4 bases from J, the gap between germline ends came to 10 bases. Written as DNA, the CDR3 is TGCGCCAGCAGCTCCGGACAGATCACTGAAGCTTTCTTT. This sequence encodes CASSSGQITEAFF. Using reference TRBV5-1 and TRBJ1-1 for the parts outside the CDR3, the full variable domain is KAGVTQTPRYLIKTRGQQVTLSCSPISGHRSVSWYQQTPGQGLQFLFEYFSETQRNKGNFPGRFSGRQFSNSRSEMNVSTLELGDSALYLCASSSGQITEAFFGQGTRLTVV.

The chain carries TRBV15 and TRBJ2-7; D is perhaps TRBD1 (6 bases). The CDR3 has 15 residues. Germline CDR1 reads LNHNV; CDR2 reads YYDKDF (reference sequence). The V end lost 0 bases, the J end lost 0 bases, and 9 bases lay between the germline ends. CDR3 amino acids: CATSRERGSSYEQYF. CDR3 bases: TGTGCCACCAGCAGAGAAAGGGGGAGCTCCTACGAGCAGTACTTC.

V is TRBV15 and J is TRBJ1-6; TRBD1 agrees at 7 bases. Germline V gives CDR1 LNHNV, CDR2 YYDKDF (reference sequence). V shed 0 bases, J shed 7 bases, and the junction held 3 bases outside the gene matches. There are 15 residues in the CDR3. The CDR3 DNA sequence: TGTGCCACCAGCAGAGATAGGGGGCTGAATTCACCCCTCCACTTT. This translates into CATSRDRGLNSPLHF.

J is TRBJ2-2 and V is TRBV19, with TRBD2 identical over 8 bases. CDR1 and CDR2 from the germline V gene are LNHDA and SQIVND (reference sequence). V lost 3 bases to trimming and J lost 1 base; unmatched junction nucleotides: 7. The CDR3 length is 17 residues. Here the CDR3 reads CASSIGGGLENTGELFF. CDR3 DNA: TGTGCCAGTAGTATTGGGGGGGGACTAGAGAACACCGGGGAGCTGTTTTTT. Supplemented by reference TRBV19 and TRBJ2-2, the full variable domain reads DGGITQSPKYLFRKEGQNVTLSCEQNLNHDAMYWYRQDPGQGLRLIYYSQIVNDFQKGDIAEGYSVSREKKESFPLTVTSAQKNPTAFYLCASSIGGGLENTGELFFGEGSRLTVL.

The chain joins TRBV7-3 to TRBJ2-1; tentative D call: TRBD2 (6 bases). This CDR3 contains 16 residues. Germline CDR1 and CDR2: SGHTA and FQGTGA. With 5 bases removed from V and 3 bases from J, the gap between germline ends came to 17 bases. The DNA of the CDR3 is TGTGCCAGCAGCCCCACGGGACTGGCAAACTACAATGAGCAGTTCTTC. As protein: CASSPTGLANYNEQFF. The variable domain in full, with the rest retrieved from reference TRBV7-3 and TRBJ2-1, is GAGVSQTPSNKVTEKGKYVELRCDPISGHTALYWYRQSLGQGPEFLIYFQGTGAADDSGLPNDRFFAVRPEGSVSTLKIQRTERGDSAVYLCASSPTGLANYNEQFFGPGTRLTVL.

J is TRBJ2-4 and V is TRBV6-1; tentatively, D is TRBD1 (6 bases). Trimming took 6 bases from V and 0 from J, leaving 12 bases between them. This CDR3 spans 15 amino acids. Germline assignment: CDR1 MNHNS and CDR2 SASEGT. CDR3: CASRPRTVAKNIQYF. The DNA for the CDR3 is TGTGCCAGCAGGCCGAGGACAGTAGCCAAAAACATTCAGTACTTC.

This clone was detected a few times. The V call is TRBV6-5, the J call TRBJ1-3; D remains ambiguous. Trimming took 6 bases from V and 0 from J, leaving 9 bases between them. The CDR3 has 14 residues. Germline assignment: CDR1 MNHEY and CDR2 SVGAGI. The CDR3 spells CASSRVHSGNTIYF. The DNA of the CDR3 is TGTGCCAGCAGCCGGGTTCACTCTGGAAACACCATATATTTT.

This chain links TRBV5-4 with TRBJ2-5, with 13 bases aligning to TRBD2. J gave up 2 bases and V 4 bases, and 2 bases lay outside the gene matches. Per germline, CDR1 SGHNT and CDR2 YYREEE (reference sequence). CDR3 length: 15 amino acids. CDR3 DNA: TGTGCCAGCAGCGAGGGACTAGCGGGACAAGAGACCCAGTACTTC. Residues: CASSEGLAGQETQYF.

Regarding this clone: The junction departs from germline at one end; a sequencing error may be responsible. The J gene is TRBJ1-4, the V gene TRBV7-9, with TRBD1 as a possible D gene (5 bases). This CDR3 region has 13 residues. Germline CDR1 and CDR2: SEHNR and FQNEAQ (reference sequence). The CDR3, as DNA: TGTTCCAGCAGCCCCGGTAAGGGGGAAAAACTGTTTTTT. Translated, it gives CSSSPGKGEKLFF.

The chain joins TRBV28 to TRBJ1-1; D may be TRBD1 (5 bases). The CDR3 runs to 16 residues. The germline V gene encodes CDR1 MDHEN and CDR2 SYDVKM. Trimming removed 7 bases at V and 4 bases at J, with 22 bases between. Here the CDR3 reads CASIRRGGRESTEAFF. The CDR3, as DNA: TGTGCCAGCATTCGGCGGGGGGGACGGGAGAGCACTGAAGCTTTCTTT.

J is TRBJ2-7 and V is TRBV15; 12 bases are shared with TRBD1. The CDR3 consists of 17 residues. V lost 3 bases and J lost 6; bases outside the gene matches: 12. Germline CDR1 LNHNV, CDR2 YYDKDF (reference sequence). CDR3 sequence (DNA): TGTGCCACCAGCAGGTTCCGGGACAGGGGGCGGTTCGGCGAGCAGTACTTC. This codes for CATSRFRDRGRFGEQYF.

The chain employs TRBV4-1 and TRBJ1-2; TRBD1 agrees at 7 bases. The junction had 14 bases not matched to a gene; V was cut back by 4 bases and J by 0 bases. Per germline, CDR1 MGHRA and CDR2 YSYEKL. CDR3 size: 18 residues. The DNA for the CDR3 is TGCGCCAGCAGCCCTCCCGGAGACAGGGTAGACTCTAACTATGGCTACACCTTC. Its protein is CASSPPGDRVDSNYGYTF.

This chain links TRBV6-5 with TRBJ1-6; D is unclear. CDR3 length equals 16 residues. The V gene lost 2 bases and the J gene lost 4 bases, with 12 bases spanning the gap. Germline values: CDR1 MNHEY, CDR2 SVGAGI. In DNA, the CDR3 is TGTGCCAGCAGTTACCCAAGTGGGAGATATAATTCACCCCTCCACTTT. Protein: CASSYPSGRYNSPLHF.

The chain employs TRBV30 and TRBJ1-5; the match to TRBD1 covers 7 bases. The CDR3 totals 15 residues. Germline V gives CDR1 GTSNPN, CDR2 SVGIG (reference sequence). V shed 2 bases and J 4 bases; nucleotides not matched to a gene: 8. The CDR3 bases are TGTGCCTGGAGTACACCGGGACAGACTAATCAGCCCCAGCATTTT. This sequence encodes CAWSTPGQTNQPQHF. The complete variable domain, with remaining parts taken from reference TRBV30 and TRBJ1-5, reads SQTIHQWPATLVQPVGSPLSLECTVEGTSNPNLYWYRQAAGRGLQLLFYSVGIGQISSEVPQNLSASRPQDRQFILSSKKLLLSDSGFYLCAWSTPGQTNQPQHFGDGTRLSIL.

Turning to this clone: The same CDR3 arises from other DNA sequences in this sample as well. This chain joins TRBV19 and TRBJ1-6; D is unresolved. V lost 8 bases, J lost 5 bases, and 10 bases lay in between. The CDR3 consists of 13 residues. CDR1 is LNHDA, CDR2 SQIVND, per germline (reference sequence). DNA for the CDR3: TGTGCCAGTCGTCTATTCCATAATTCACCCCTCCACTTT. Translation: CASRLFHNSPLHF.

J is TRBJ1-1 and V is TRBV28, with a weak D call TRBD1 (6 bases). Germline V gene data show CDR1 as MDHEN and CDR2 as SYDVKM. The CDR3 loop spans 13 amino acids. V shed 5 bases and J shed 10 bases, with 17 bases lying between them. CDR3 loop: CASSPDRVNLAFF. The CDR3, as DNA: TGTGCCAGCAGTCCGGACAGAGTGAACTTAGCTTTCTTT.

This sequence joins TRBV4-1 and TRBJ1-5; 7 bases fit TRBD1. V was clipped by 1 base and J by 0 bases; unmatched bases: 9. Looked up from germline, CDR1 is MGHRA and CDR2 is YSYEKL. The CDR3 covers 18 residues. Here the CDR3 reads CASSQAPDRSDSNQPQHF. The CDR3 nucleotides read TGCGCCAGCAGCCAAGCCCCGGACAGGTCCGATAGCAATCAGCCCCAGCATTTT.

The chain carries TRBV30 and TRBJ2-5, with 9 bases lining up with TRBD2. The CDR3 extends over 14 amino acids. CDR1 and CDR2 (germline): GTSNPN, SVGIG (reference sequence). The junction had 5 bases not matched to a gene; V was cut back by 1 base and J by 5 bases. CDR3 nucleotides: TGTGCCTGGAGTGGCGGGAGGGCCAGGGAGACCCAGTACTTC. Its translation: CAWSGGRARETQYF.

V is TRBV28 and J is TRBJ1-4, with D possibly matching TRBD1 (6 bases). The CDR3 covers 15 residues. The V and J ends lost 7 bases and 7 bases respectively, with 19 bases between them. Germline CDR1 is MDHEN and CDR2 is SYDVKM. The CDR3 DNA reads as TGTGCCAGCACCGCGCCTACAGGGATGTTTGAAAAACTGTTTTTT. Translated: CASTAPTGMFEKLFF.

The J gene is TRBJ2-7, the V gene TRBV30; D is perhaps TRBD1 (6 bases). Trimming shortened V by 0 bases and J by 8 bases, and 14 bases separated the two germline ends. This CDR3 has 13 amino acids. Germline V gene data show CDR1 as GTSNPN and CDR2 as SVGIG (reference sequence). This chain's CDR3 is CAWSVESGEKQYF. CDR3 in DNA: TGTGCCTGGAGTGTAGAGTCAGGGGAAAAGCAGTACTTC.